The 4 T cell receptor beta chains listed next were all sequenced from one sample in a study of breast tumors, draining lymph nodes, adjacent tissues. Breast cancer patients provided tissue from their axillary draining lymph nodes. TCRdb re-analysed the multiplex PCR reads in MiXCR, keeping a single row per CDR3 protein. The sample has fewer than 200,000 distinct CDR3 sequences; 30% to 35% are singletons. Specimen: axillary lymph node tissue. These receptors were taken from a female donor with breast cancer. Some clones in this sample may be carry-over from other donors' samples.

This clonotype was counted at least ten times. The chain has TRBV9 and TRBJ2-1; TRBD2 is a possible D gene (6 bases). The germline V gene has CDR1 SGDLS and CDR2 YYNGEE. The CDR3 is made up of 16 amino acids. Trimming shortened V by 4 bases and J by 2 bases, and 16 bases separated the two germline ends. This chain's CDR3 is CASSSGLSFTYNEQFF. CDR3 nucleotide sequence: TGTGCCAGCAGCTCCGGACTATCCTTTACCTACAATGAGCAGTTCTTC.

This clonotype was recorded many times. This chain links TRBV11-2 with TRBJ2-1; 11 positions match TRBD1. Germline-derived CDR1 and CDR2 are SGHAT and FQNNGV. This CDR3 is built from 14 residues. V trimming: 5 bases; J trimming: 7 bases; junction bases outside the gene matches: 4. This chain's CDR3 is CASSADRGLNEQFF. As DNA, the CDR3 is TGTGCCAGCAGCGCGGACAGGGGGCTGAATGAGCAGTTCTTC.

This clonotype was counted at least ten times. The rearrangement links TRBV11-2 to TRBJ2-1, with 8 bases fitting TRBD1. CDR1 SGHAT and CDR2 FQNNGV come from the germline V gene. The trim removed 0 bases at V and 3 bases at J, leaving 4 bases unmatched. The CDR3 totals 16 residues. CDR3 in amino acids: CASSLDGTGYYNEQFF. The DNA of the CDR3 is TGTGCCAGCAGCTTAGATGGGACAGGATACTACAATGAGCAGTTCTTC.

The chain employs TRBV6-2 or TRBV6-3 and TRBJ1-5; no firm D call. The germline CDR1 and CDR2 sequences are MNHEY and SVGEGT. The germline V and J ends were trimmed by 5 bases and 2 bases, with 10 bases remaining between them. The CDR3 is 14 residues long. The CDR3 coding sequence is TGTGCCAGCAGTCATCCCCACGGCAATCAGCCCCAGCATTTT. It codes for CASSHPHGNQPQHF.